A single sample is the source of the 2 T cell receptor beta chains below, sequenced in a study of shared clonotypes between healthy human individuals. TCRdb's copy holds only in-frame clones and misses some; the assay was immunoSEQ multiplex PCR. The sample consists of 90,000 to 150,000 clones, about 70% of them appearing once. The source material was memory CD8+ T cells sorted from blood. The subset here: CD45RO+ cells pooled with CCR7-negative TemRA cells. These receptors all come from a woman in her 30s in good health.

CDR3 in amino acids: CASSPTGLEQYF. The CDR3 bases are TGTGCCAGCTCACCCACAGGGCTCGAGCAGTACTTC. The gene calls are TRBV18 and TRBJ2-7, with D possibly matching TRBD1 (6 bases). CDR1 and CDR2 from the germline V gene are KGHSH and LQKENI. V dropped 3 bases and J dropped 6 bases, with 9 bases sitting between them. The CDR3 consists of 12 residues.

The rearrangement uses TRBV2 and TRBJ2-7; unclear D gene. Trimming shortened V by 3 bases and J by 2 bases, and 11 bases separated the two germline ends. Germline V lookup: CDR1 SNHLY, CDR2 FYNNEI. CDR3 length: 14 residues. The CDR3 DNA follows: TGTGCCAGCAGTGAGTGGCTTACAACCTACGAGCAGTACTTC. It codes for CASSEWLTTYEQYF.